The present T cell receptor beta chain was sequenced within a study of CD8 T cells in ankylosing spondylitis. In the case of this clonotype: Its antigen is unidentified.

V was trimmed by 7 bases and J by 3 bases, leaving 22 bases between them. The CDR3 length is 16 residues. CDR1 and CDR2 from the germline V gene are MNHEY and SVGEGT. General study points: The authors reported significant enrichment of disease-linked clones in matched ankylosing spondylitis synovial fluid. Among TCR beta sequences, a motif of under 10 highly homologous variants appeared characteristic of ankylosing spondylitis blood. A CD8+ phenotype characterized the disease-linked clones, which were relatively rare in peripheral blood. Reports of some motif variants in reactive arthritis synovial fluid and blood predate this one.

Construction of TCR beta libraries was performed using quantitative 5'-RACE with molecular barcodes. TCRdb itself ran the 5' RACE reads through MiXCR, one entry per CDR3 protein. The repertoire has 700,000 to 1,000,000 distinct CDR3 sequences, approximately 12% of them found once; the top ten carry 0.51%. The sample comprised blood, either unsorted or a sorted T cell fraction (not recorded which). The rearrangement links TRBV6-2 or TRBV6-3 to TRBJ2-7; unclear D gene. This sequence originates from a male donor with ankylosing spondylitis. CDR3 DNA sequence: TGTGCCAGCACGGAAATCCGGACGGCTAATAGCTACGAGCAGTACTTC. Translation: CASTEIRTANSYEQYF.